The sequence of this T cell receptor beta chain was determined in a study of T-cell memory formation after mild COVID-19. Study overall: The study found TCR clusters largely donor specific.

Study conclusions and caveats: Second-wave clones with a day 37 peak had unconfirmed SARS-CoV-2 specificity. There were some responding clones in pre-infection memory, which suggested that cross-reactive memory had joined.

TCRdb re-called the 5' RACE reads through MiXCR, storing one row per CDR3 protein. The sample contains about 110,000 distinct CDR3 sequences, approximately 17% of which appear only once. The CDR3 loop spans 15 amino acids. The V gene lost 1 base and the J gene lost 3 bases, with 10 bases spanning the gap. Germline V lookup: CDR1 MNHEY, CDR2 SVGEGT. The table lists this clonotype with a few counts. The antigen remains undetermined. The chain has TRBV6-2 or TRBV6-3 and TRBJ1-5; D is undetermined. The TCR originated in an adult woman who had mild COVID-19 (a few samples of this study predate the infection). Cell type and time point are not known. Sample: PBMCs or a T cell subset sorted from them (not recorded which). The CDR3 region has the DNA TGTGCCAGCAGTTACTGGAGAAATGACAATCAGCCCCAGCATTTT. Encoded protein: CASSYWRNDNQPQHF.